Each of the 18 T cell receptor beta chains below was sequenced from the same sample in a study of tumor-infiltrating lymphocytes in localized non-small cell lung cancer. Sequencing was performed with immunoSEQ multiplex PCR; in TCRdb, only in-frame clones are kept and a portion is missing. The data hold some 22,000 clones, with less than 70% observed a single time. Sequences were obtained from lung tumor tissue. These receptor sequences come from a human donor with non-small cell lung cancer.

Sample share makes this clone medium-sized. The J gene is TRBJ2-1, the V gene TRBV27, with 8 bases fitting TRBD2. CDR1 MNHEY and CDR2 SMNVEV come from the germline V gene (reference sequence). V dropped 7 bases and J dropped 6; count of bases not matched to a gene: 5. The CDR3 spans 13 residues. CDR3 DNA sequence: TGTGCCAGCACCGGGGGGGGTTTCAATGAGCAGTTCTTC. This translates into CASTGGGFNEQFF.

V and J are TRBV11-3 and TRBJ2-7; no clear D gene. The CDR3 extends over 14 amino acids. V was cut by 5 bases and J by 0 bases, with 11 bases left in between. Per germline, CDR1 SGHNT and CDR2 YENEEA. The CDR3 loop reads CASSQSFPSYEQYF. DNA of the CDR3: TGTGCCAGCAGCCAGAGTTTCCCCTCCTACGAGCAGTACTTC.

The chain employs TRBV7-8 and TRBJ2-7; D may be TRBD2 (7 bases). There are 15 residues in the CDR3. From germline, CDR1 is SGHVS and CDR2 FQNEAQ. V dropped 5 bases and J dropped 6 bases, with 20 bases sitting between them. The CDR3 sequence is CASSPLGGGPLEQYF. DNA of the CDR3: TGTGCCAGCAGCCCCCTAGGGGGAGGGCCTCTCGAGCAGTACTTC.

V is TRBV27 and J is TRBJ2-3; D ambiguous. Trimming took 5 bases from V and 1 from J, leaving 4 bases between them. Germline CDR1 MNHEY, CDR2 SMNVEV (reference sequence). This CDR3 spans 12 amino acids. The CDR3 sequence: CASSRGTDTQYF. In DNA form, the CDR3 reads TGTGCCAGCAGTAGGGGCACAGATACGCAGTATTTT.

The chain employs TRBV7-9 and TRBJ2-3, with 8 bases identical to TRBD1. With V trimmed by 5 bases and J by 6 bases, 7 bases remained unmatched. The CDR3 length is 14 residues. Germline CDR1 and CDR2: SEHNR and FQNEAQ (reference sequence). The CDR3, as DNA: TGTGCCAGCAGCCGACAGGGGTCAGGGGATACGCAGTATTTT. This sequence encodes CASSRQGSGDTQYF. Full variable domain (missing parts from reference TRBV7-9 and TRBJ2-3): DTGVSQNPRHKITKRGQNVTFRCDPISEHNRLYWYRQTLGQGPEFLTYFQNEAQLEKSRLLSDRFSAERPKGSFSTLEIQRTEQGDSAMYLCASSRQGSGDTQYFGPGTRLTVL.

This rearrangement joins TRBV4-3 to TRBJ2-4; weak D call: TRBD1 (7 bases). The V and J ends lost 0 bases and 0 bases respectively, with 12 bases between them. Looked up from germline, CDR1 is LGHNA and CDR2 is YSLEER. This CDR3 is built from 17 residues. CDR3 bases: TGCGCCAGCAGCCAAGAGGAGGGGGCCCTAGCCAAAAACATTCAGTACTTC. Amino acids: CASSQEEGALAKNIQYF.

The genes are TRBV10-2 and TRBJ2-2; 8 bases are a match to TRBD2. Germline loops: CDR1 WSHSY, CDR2 SAAADI. The CDR3 is 13 residues long. With 7 bases clipped from V and 7 bases from J, the junction kept 5 bases outside the gene matches. The CDR3 spells CASIGGRHGELFF. CDR3 DNA: TGCGCCAGCATTGGCGGGAGGCACGGGGAGCTGTTTTTT.

This chain joins TRBV29-1 and TRBJ1-3, with D tentatively TRBD1 (5 bases). The germline CDR1 and CDR2 sequences are SQVTM and ANQGSEA. The CDR3 extends over 16 amino acids. The germline V and J ends were trimmed by 0 bases and 0 bases, with 12 bases remaining between them. The CDR3 is CSVEDRQTSSGNTIYF. The CDR3 coding sequence is TGCAGCGTTGAAGATCGACAGACCTCCTCTGGAAACACCATATATTTT.

The CDR3 nucleotides are TGTGCCAGCAGACCGTCTGCAGGGGAAGGCTACACCTTC. Its protein is CASRPSAGEGYTF. The J gene is TRBJ1-2, the V gene TRBV25-1; D is possibly TRBD1 (6 bases). Deletions cut 6 bases from V and 8 bases from J, with 16 bases between. The germline gives CDR1 MGHDK, CDR2 SYGVNS. This CDR3 has 13 amino acids.

This sequence joins TRBV7-9 and TRBJ1-6, with TRBD1 identical over 8 bases. The V and J ends lost 5 bases and 10 bases, in that order; junction bases with no gene match: 7. Germline CDR1 reads SEHNR; CDR2 reads FQNEAQ (reference sequence). The CDR3 is made up of 14 amino acids. The CDR3: CASSPGTGSSPLHF. Written as DNA, the CDR3 is TGTGCCAGCAGCCCCGGGACAGGCTCCTCACCCCTCCACTTT.

The rearrangement joins TRBV19 to TRBJ2-5; D may be TRBD2 (5 bases). Trimming shortened V by 7 bases and J by 0 bases, and 9 bases separated the two germline ends. Germline V gene data show CDR1 as LNHDA and CDR2 as SQIVND (reference sequence). This CDR3 contains 13 residues. CDR3 bases: TGTGCCAGTAATAAGAGGGACCAAGAGACCCAGTACTTC. Translated: CASNKRDQETQYF.

This chain joins TRBV7-2 and TRBJ1-5; 7 nucleotides align to TRBD1. The germline gives CDR1 SGHTA, CDR2 FQGNSA. The length of the CDR3 is 17 residues. V dropped 6 bases and J dropped 3; count of bases not matched to a gene: 14. Written as DNA, the CDR3 is TGTGCCAGCAGTGAAGGGAGCCCGGGACAGATCAATCAGCCCCAGCATTTT. It yields the protein CASSEGSPGQINQPQHF.

CDR3 protein: CASSPGDGGIYGYTF. The CDR3 bases are TGTGCCAGCAGCCCCGGAGACGGAGGCATCTATGGCTACACCTTC. The chain has TRBV14 and TRBJ1-2; D gene uncertain. Germline CDR1 is SGHDN and CDR2 is FVKESK. This CDR3 spans 15 amino acids. V was clipped by 4 bases and J by 4 bases, with 16 bases between them. The full variable domain, with the rest looked up from reference TRBV14 and TRBJ1-2, is EAGVTQFPSHSVIEKGQTVTLRCDPISGHDNLYWYRRVMGKEIKFLLHFVKESKQDESGMPNNRFLAERTGGTYSTLKVQPAELEDSGVYFCASSPGDGGIYGYTFGSGTRLTVV.

The count of this clone is one. This may arise from a read error, as a much more abundant clone is one base away. The V gene is TRBV7-9, the J gene TRBJ1-1; a possible D gene is TRBD1 (6 bases). Germline values: CDR1 SEHNR, CDR2 FQNEAQ (reference sequence). This CDR3 has 13 amino acids. The CDR3 is CASRTGLNTGAFF. The CDR3 nucleotides are TGTGCCAGCAGGACAGGATTGAACACTGGAGCTTTCTTT. The variable domain in full, completed from reference TRBV7-9 and TRBJ1-1, reads DTGVSQNPRHKITKRGQNVTFRCDPISEHNRLYWYRQTLGQGPEFLTYFQNEAQLEKSRLLSDRFSAERPKGSFSTLEIQRTEQGDSAMYLCASRTGLNTGAFFGQGTRLTVV.

This clone was seen just once. This rearrangement joins TRBV2 to TRBJ1-5; 10 bases match TRBD1. The CDR3 is 14 residues long. CDR1 is SNHLY, CDR2 FYNNEI, per germline. The V gene end was trimmed by 6 bases and the J gene end by 6 bases; junction bases not matched to a gene: 5. CDR3 in DNA: TGTGCCAGCAGGGGGACAGGGGTGGGTCAGCCCCAGCATTTT. Its translation is CASRGTGVGQPQHF.

V and J are TRBV7-3 and TRBJ2-2; TRBD1 might be the D (7 bases). Trimming took 4 bases from V and 4 from J, leaving 16 bases between them. There are 16 residues in the CDR3. Germline CDR1 SGHTA, CDR2 FQGTGA. This chain's CDR3 is CASSSTGGGSTGELFF. Here the CDR3 DNA reads TGTGCCAGCAGCTCTACCGGAGGGGGCAGCACCGGGGAGCTGTTTTTT.

V is TRBV11-2 and J is TRBJ2-7; the D is unclear. CDR1 is SGHAT, CDR2 FQNNGV, per germline. V lost 0 bases to trimming and J lost 0 bases, with 9 bases between them. The CDR3 contains 15 residues. CDR3 residues: CASSLDLRSSYEQYF. The CDR3, as DNA: TGTGCCAGCAGCTTAGATCTGAGGTCCTCCTACGAGCAGTACTTC.

The genes are TRBV7-8 and TRBJ1-5; weak D call: TRBD1 (5 bases). Germline CDR1 SGHVS, CDR2 FQNEAQ. V lost 3 bases and J 4 bases, leaving 7 bases between the germline ends. This CDR3 is built from 13 residues. CDR3 amino acids: CASSFNRNQPQHF. CDR3 coding DNA: TGTGCCAGCAGCTTTAACAGGAATCAGCCCCAGCATTTT.